These 8 T cell receptor beta chains originate from one sample sequenced in a study of CD8+ T cells in alopecia areata. Extracted RNA was reverse transcribed into cDNA, the sequencing template. Profiling relied on immunoSEQ multiplex PCR, and the TCRdb table lists in-frame clones only, not all of them. The sample lists 150,000 to 200,000 clones, approximately 57% occurring once. The treatment: oral pan-JAK inhibitor, 5-10 mg twice daily. Sequenced material: CD4+ T cells sorted from blood, taken at week 24, from a patient treated with tofacitinib. Source of these receptors: a human donor with alopecia areata.

The V call is TRBV4-1, the J call TRBJ2-6, with 7 bases aligning to TRBD2. V shed 4 bases and J 0 bases; nucleotides not matched to a gene: 9. CDR3 length: 18 residues. CDR1 is MGHRA, CDR2 YSYEKL, per germline. The CDR3 nucleotides read TGCGCCAGCAGCCCAATGGGAGGGCCTAGCTCTGGGGCCAACGTCCTGACTTTC. This gives the protein CASSPMGGPSSGANVLTF.

The chain recombines TRBV30 with TRBJ2-1; 8 bases match TRBD1. Germline CDR1 is GTSNPN and CDR2 is SVGIG (reference sequence). The CDR3 sequence is 17 residues long. V gave up 0 bases and J gave up 0 bases; unmatched junction bases: 7. Here the CDR3 DNA reads TGTGCCTGGAGTGTCCCAACAGGGGGAAGCTCCTACAATGAGCAGTTCTTC. Encoded protein: CAWSVPTGGSSYNEQFF.

The chain is built from TRBV7-2 and TRBJ2-7; 7 bases line up with TRBD2. The CDR3 loop spans 14 amino acids. Germline V lookup: CDR1 SGHTA, CDR2 FQGNSA. J was trimmed by 2 bases and V by 4 bases; bases with no gene match: 5. CDR3 protein: CASSSGLETYEQYF. CDR3 DNA sequence: TGTGCCAGCAGCTCCGGACTAGAGACCTACGAGCAGTACTTC. The full variable domain, in which reference TRBV7-2 and TRBJ2-7 provide the parts outside the CDR3, is GAGVSQSPSNKVTEKGKDVELRCDPISGHTALYWYRQSLGQGLEFLIYFQGNSAPDKSGLPSDRFSAERTGGSVSTLTIQRTQQEDSAVYLCASSSGLETYEQYFGPGTRLTVT.

The gene calls are TRBV2 and TRBJ1-4; D not certain. Deletions cut 6 bases from V and 4 bases from J, with 9 bases between. The CDR3 extends over 13 amino acids. CDR1 and CDR2 (germline): SNHLY, FYNNEI. CDR3 coding DNA: TGTGCCAGCAGATTCGGGATTAATGAAAAACTGTTTTTT. This encodes CASRFGINEKLFF.

This chain uses TRBV27 with TRBJ1-6; 7 bases are a match to TRBD1. The ends lost 2 bases at V and 6 bases at J; junction bases unmatched: 7. This CDR3 has 16 residues. CDR1 is MNHEY and CDR2 is SMNVEV in the germline V gene (reference sequence). In DNA, the CDR3 is TGTGCCAGCAGTTTAGAGGGGGCTGGCTTTAATTCACCCCTCCACTTT. This translates into CASSLEGAGFNSPLHF.

The chain has TRBV6-5 and TRBJ2-2; D call uncertain. The CDR3 extends over 14 amino acids. The ends were cut back, 2 bases at V and 8 bases at J, with 12 bases in the middle. Per germline, CDR1 MNHEY and CDR2 SVGAGI. Here the CDR3 reads CASSYNSFAGELFF. The CDR3 nucleotides are TGTGCCAGCAGTTACAATTCGTTTGCAGGGGAGCTGTTTTTT.

This sequence joins TRBV7-8 and TRBJ1-5, with a weak D call TRBD1 (5 bases). Germline-derived CDR1 and CDR2 are SGHVS and FQNEAQ. Between the trimmed V and J ends, which lost 5 bases and 8 bases, there was a span of 10 bases. CDR3 length: 12 amino acids. The DNA for the CDR3 is TGTGCCAGCAGCGTCCGGGGCGAGCCCCAGCATTTT. As protein: CASSVRGEPQHF. Full variable domain (outside the CDR3, taken from reference TRBV7-8 and TRBJ1-5): GAGVSQSPRYKVAKRGQDVALRCDPISGHVSLFWYQQALGQGPEFLTYFQNEAQLDKSGLPSDRFFAERPEGSVSTLKIQRTQQEDSAVYLCASSVRGEPQHFGDGTRLSIL.

The gene calls are TRBV30 and TRBJ2-5, with D tentatively TRBD1 (6 bases). V lost 0 bases and J 4 bases, leaving 12 bases between the germline ends. The V gene's germline CDR1 is GTSNPN and CDR2 SVGIG (reference sequence). This CDR3 contains 14 residues. The CDR3 coding sequence is TGTGCCTGGAGTGTACTACAGGGTCGAGAGACCCAGTACTTC. This encodes CAWSVLQGRETQYF. The whole variable domain, remainder taken from reference TRBV30 and TRBJ2-5, is SQTIHQWPATLVQPVGSPLSLECTVEGTSNPNLYWYRQAAGRGLQLLFYSVGIGQISSEVPQNLSASRPQDRQFILSSKKLLLSDSGFYLCAWSVLQGRETQYFGPGTRLLVL.